What follows are 24 T cell receptor beta chains derived from one specimen sequenced in a study of cytomegalovirus exposure and HLA in healthy donors. The primer mix had 60 Vbeta and 13 Jbeta primers. The protocol was immunoSEQ multiplex PCR, while the TCRdb copy is restricted to in-frame clones and leaves out a portion. The sample shows roughly 100,000 clones, 70% to 80% of them seen only once. Sample: PBMCs. The source of these receptors is a boy between 5 and 17 years old in good health and CMV-seronegative.

This clone was counted only a few times. The CDR3, as DNA: TGCGCCAGCAGCTTGATGGGGGGAACGACAGATACGCAGTATTTT. Protein sequence: CASSLMGGTTDTQYF. V gene TRBV5-1 combines with J gene TRBJ2-3; possible D gene TRBD2, 6 bases. Trimming left V 1 base short and J 3 bases short, with 12 bases between. From germline, CDR1 is SGHRS and CDR2 YFSETQ. This CDR3 is built from 15 residues.

V is TRBV4-1 and J is TRBJ2-1, with TRBD2 matching over 9 bases. Germline-derived CDR1 and CDR2 are MGHRA and YSYEKL. With V trimmed by 10 bases and J by 0 bases, 7 bases remained unmatched. The CDR3 has 15 amino acids. The DNA for the CDR3 is TGCGCCACCAGTATACTAGCGGGCTCCTACAATGAGCAGTTCTTC. Protein sequence: CATSILAGSYNEQFF.

The chain links TRBV7-3 to TRBJ1-6, with D possibly being TRBD1 (5 bases). Germline CDR1 and CDR2: SGHTA and FQGTGA. The CDR3 is 15 residues long. The V and J ends lost 2 bases and 10 bases respectively, with 15 bases between them. CDR3 DNA sequence: TGTGCCAGCAGCTTAGAGGCAGGGTGGCGATCACCCCTCCACTTT. Translating gives CASSLEAGWRSPLHF.

The chain uses TRBV21-1 and TRBJ1-2; the D call of TRBD1 is as the table states it, not checked on the DNA. TRBV21-1 is shown as a pseudogene. The CDR3 is made up of 17 amino acids. This CDR3 is CASTAGQGFSNFGGYTF. DNA of the CDR3: TGTGCCAGCACCGCCGGACAGGGGTTCTCCAATTTCGGCGGCTACACCTTC.

The V and J genes are TRBV6-1 and TRBJ2-2, with unresolved D. The CDR3 totals 14 residues. Germline V lookup: CDR1 MNHNS, CDR2 SASEGT. V was cut by 3 bases and J by 1 base, with 6 bases left in between. CDR3 region: CASSERKNTGELFF. In DNA form, the CDR3 reads TGTGCCAGCAGTGAGAGGAAGAACACCGGGGAGCTGTTTTTT.

This clone was recorded once. This chain connects TRBV5-1 to TRBJ1-1; 11 bases match TRBD1. The CDR3 has 20 residues. From germline, CDR1 is SGHRS and CDR2 YFSETQ. V dropped 4 bases and J dropped 0; count of bases not matched to a gene: 17. CDR3 amino acids: CASSPRGTGTGGLMNTEAFF. The CDR3 coding sequence is TGCGCCAGCAGCCCTAGAGGTACCGGGACAGGGGGTCTAATGAACACTGAAGCTTTCTTT.

This clone has just a few counts. The chain uses TRBV5-1 and TRBJ2-6; D is unresolved. The V gene lost 2 bases and the J gene lost 4 bases, with 13 bases spanning the gap. The length of the CDR3 is 16 residues. In germline, CDR1 is SGHRS, CDR2 YFSETQ. Here the CDR3 reads CASSLTIGGGANVLTF. The CDR3 DNA reads TGCGCCAGCAGCTTAACCATCGGCGGCGGGGCCAACGTCCTGACTTTC.

J is TRBJ2-5 and V is TRBV30; 10 nucleotides match TRBD2. This CDR3 spans 12 amino acids. V lost 7 bases to trimming and J lost 5 bases; unmatched junction nucleotides: 4. Germline V CDR1 and CDR2: GTSNPN, SVGIG (reference sequence). The CDR3 DNA reads TGTGCCTCCAGCGGGAGGGGTGAGACCCAGTACTTC. Protein sequence: CASSGRGETQYF.

The chain has TRBV28 and TRBJ2-1; 10 nucleotides agree with TRBD1. This CDR3 is built from 15 residues. V dropped 6 bases and J dropped 9; count of bases not matched to a gene: 11. CDR1 MDHEN and CDR2 SYDVKM come from the germline V gene. The CDR3 DNA reads as TGTGCCAGCAGGGGGGGGACAGGGGAAAGGAGTGAGCAGTTCTTC. This gives the protein CASRGGTGERSEQFF.

The chain carries TRBV6-1 and TRBJ1-6; D remains ambiguous. This CDR3 is 13 amino acids long. Germline CDR1 and CDR2: MNHNS and SASEGT. With 6 bases removed from V and 12 bases from J, the gap between germline ends came to 15 bases. CDR3 sequence (DNA): TGTGCCAGCAGAGAAACACGTTCTTTACCCCTCCACTTT. Residues: CASRETRSLPLHF.

The chain is built from TRBV7-9 and TRBJ2-1; TRBD2 matches at 8 bases. The trim removed 1 base at V and 1 base at J, leaving 12 bases unmatched. Germline lookup yields CDR1 SEHNR and CDR2 FQNEAQ (reference sequence). The CDR3 contains 19 residues. In DNA form, the CDR3 reads TGTGCCAGCAGCTTAGGACTAGCGAAACTTAAGTCGTCCTACAATGAGCAGTTCTTC. It is translated as CASSLGLAKLKSSYNEQFF.

This clone was found a few times. The chain is built from TRBV18 and TRBJ2-4; 11 bases agree with TRBD1. The germline gives CDR1 KGHSH, CDR2 LQKENI. The CDR3 consists of 14 residues. The ends lost 5 bases at V and 6 bases at J; junction bases unmatched: 3. CDR3 DNA sequence: TGTGCCAGCTCATCCGGGACAGGGGGAAACATTCAGTACTTC. It codes for CASSSGTGGNIQYF. Based on the CDR3 plus reference TRBV18 and TRBJ2-4, the full variable domain is NAGVMQNPRHLVRRRGQEARLRCSPMKGHSHVYWYRQLPEEGLKFMVYLQKENIIDESGMPKERFSAEFPKEGPSILRIQQVVRGDSAAYFCASSSGTGGNIQYFGAGTRLSVL.

The chain joins TRBV30 to TRBJ2-6; possibly TRBD2 for D (6 bases). CDR1 and CDR2 from the germline V gene are GTSNPN and SVGIG (reference sequence). Trimming took 0 bases from V and 4 from J, leaving 7 bases between them. This CDR3 has 14 residues. Here the CDR3 reads CAWSVGGGANVLTF. The CDR3 nucleotides are TGTGCCTGGAGTGTGGGGGGAGGGGCCAACGTCCTGACTTTC.

J is TRBJ2-3 and V is TRBV5-1; D gene unclear. This CDR3 contains 12 residues. Trimming shortened V by 2 bases and J by 5 bases, and 6 bases separated the two germline ends. Germline V gene data show CDR1 as SGHRS and CDR2 as YFSETQ. This CDR3 reads CASSLGEDTQYF. CDR3 nucleotides: TGCGCCAGCAGCTTAGGAGAAGATACGCAGTATTTT.

V is TRBV5-6 and J is TRBJ2-3; a weak D match, TRBD2 (5 bases). Germline V gene lookup returns CDR1 SGHDT and CDR2 YYEEEE. The CDR3 is made up of 15 amino acids. The V end lost 1 base, the J end lost 1 base, and 10 bases lay between the germline ends. CDR3 sequence reads: CASSLFWTGTDTQYF. As DNA, the CDR3 is TGTGCCAGCAGCTTGTTTTGGACTGGCACAGATACGCAGTATTTT.

The gene calls are TRBV2 and TRBJ1-1; TRBD1 matches 7 bases. CDR1 SNHLY and CDR2 FYNNEI come from the germline V gene. V was pared by 7 bases and J by 3 bases, with 11 bases of the junction left unmatched. This CDR3 has 15 residues. DNA of the CDR3: TGTGCCAGCACCGGGACAGCCCAAGGGTACACTGAAGCTTTCTTT. This encodes CASTGTAQGYTEAFF.

The CDR3 DNA reads as TGTGCCATCAGTACCTCCACAGGGGACACTGAAGCTTTCTTT. Amino acids: CAISTSTGDTEAFF. This chain connects TRBV10-3 to TRBJ1-1; 7 nucleotides agree with TRBD1. Germline lookup yields CDR1 ENHRY and CDR2 SYGVKD. This CDR3 contains 14 residues. The J segment lost 3 bases and the V segment lost 5 bases, leaving 6 bases of the junction unmatched.

The V and J genes are TRBV2 and TRBJ1-2, with 9 bases aligning to TRBD1. This CDR3 is built from 13 residues. CDR1 SNHLY and CDR2 FYNNEI come from the germline V gene. V was pared by 6 bases and J by 9 bases, with 8 bases of the junction left unmatched. The CDR3 region is CASSDPGQGRYTF. CDR3 in DNA: TGTGCCAGCAGCGACCCGGGACAGGGTCGCTACACCTTC. The full variable domain, completed using reference TRBV2 and TRBJ1-2, is EPEVTQTPSHQVTQMGQEVILRCVPISNHLYFYWYRQILGQKVEFLVSFYNNEISEKSEIFDDQFSVERPDGSNFTLKIRSTKLEDSAMYFCASSDPGQGRYTFGSGTRLTVV.

CDR3 loop: CASSPRTSSFSEQFF. CDR3 in DNA: TGCGCCAGCAGCCCACGGACTAGCAGCTTTAGCGAGCAGTTCTTC. V usage is TRBV5-1 and J usage is TRBJ2-1; the match to TRBD2 covers 8 bases. The CDR3 sequence is 15 residues long. With 4 bases clipped from V and 10 bases from J, the junction kept 13 bases outside the gene matches. The germline gives CDR1 SGHRS, CDR2 YFSETQ. Based on the CDR3 plus reference TRBV5-1 and TRBJ2-1, the full variable domain is KAGVTQTPRYLIKTRGQQVTLSCSPISGHRSVSWYQQTPGQGLQFLFEYFSETQRNKGNFPGRFSGRQFSNSRSEMNVSTLELGDSALYLCASSPRTSSFSEQFFGPGTRLTVL.

The chain carries TRBV5-6 and TRBJ2-7; 12 bases fit TRBD2. The V and J ends lost 0 bases and 9 bases, in that order; junction bases with no gene match: 10. Per the germline V gene, CDR1 is SGHDT and CDR2 is YYEEEE. The length of the CDR3 is 16 residues. CDR3 amino acids: CASSLAGSSGRAGQYF. CDR3 nucleotides: TGTGCCAGCAGCTTGGCCGGATCTAGCGGGAGGGCGGGGCAGTACTTC.

This clone was counted once. The rearrangement uses TRBV7-2 and TRBJ2-7; the match to TRBD2 covers 14 bases. The junction had 8 bases not matched to a gene; V was cut back by 6 bases and J by 4 bases. Germline-derived CDR1 and CDR2 are SGHTA and FQGNSA. This CDR3 has 16 amino acids. This CDR3 reads CASSRSTSGGEYEQYF. The CDR3 DNA sequence: TGTGCCAGCAGTAGGTCGACTAGCGGGGGGGAATACGAGCAGTACTTC. Drawing the rest from reference TRBV7-2 and TRBJ2-7, the complete variable domain is GAGVSQSPSNKVTEKGKDVELRCDPISGHTALYWYRQSLGQGLEFLIYFQGNSAPDKSGLPSDRFSAERTGGSVSTLTIQRTQQEDSAVYLCASSRSTSGGEYEQYFGPGTRLTVT.

This clone was counted only a few times. The chain is built from TRBV11-2 and TRBJ2-7; the D gene is possibly TRBD2 (5 bases). The germline gives CDR1 SGHAT, CDR2 FQNNGV. Trimming stripped 4 bases from V and 6 bases from J, with 13 bases between. The CDR3 is 13 amino acids. CDR3 in amino acids: CASSSPQLGEQYF. CDR3 in DNA: TGTGCCAGCAGCTCCCCTCAACTAGGCGAGCAGTACTTC.

In its sample, this clone was seen a few times. The rearrangement uses TRBV7-6 and TRBJ2-3, with TRBD2 matching over 7 bases. CDR3 length: 15 amino acids. Germline V gene lookup returns CDR1 SGHVS and CDR2 FNYEAQ. Trimming cost V 3 bases and J 1 base; bases outside gene matches: 4. Here the CDR3 DNA reads TGTGCCAGCAGCTTTATGGCGGGGGGCACAGATACGCAGTATTTT. Residues: CASSFMAGGTDTQYF.

This sequence joins TRBV6-4 and TRBJ2-3; a possible D gene is TRBD2 (6 bases). Trimming left V 3 bases short and J 6 bases short, with 13 bases between. Looked up from germline, CDR1 is MRHNA and CDR2 is SNTAGT. The CDR3 totals 14 residues. CDR3: CASSETGDSDTQYF. The CDR3 DNA is TGTGCCAGCAGTGAAACGGGGGATTCGGATACGCAGTATTTT.